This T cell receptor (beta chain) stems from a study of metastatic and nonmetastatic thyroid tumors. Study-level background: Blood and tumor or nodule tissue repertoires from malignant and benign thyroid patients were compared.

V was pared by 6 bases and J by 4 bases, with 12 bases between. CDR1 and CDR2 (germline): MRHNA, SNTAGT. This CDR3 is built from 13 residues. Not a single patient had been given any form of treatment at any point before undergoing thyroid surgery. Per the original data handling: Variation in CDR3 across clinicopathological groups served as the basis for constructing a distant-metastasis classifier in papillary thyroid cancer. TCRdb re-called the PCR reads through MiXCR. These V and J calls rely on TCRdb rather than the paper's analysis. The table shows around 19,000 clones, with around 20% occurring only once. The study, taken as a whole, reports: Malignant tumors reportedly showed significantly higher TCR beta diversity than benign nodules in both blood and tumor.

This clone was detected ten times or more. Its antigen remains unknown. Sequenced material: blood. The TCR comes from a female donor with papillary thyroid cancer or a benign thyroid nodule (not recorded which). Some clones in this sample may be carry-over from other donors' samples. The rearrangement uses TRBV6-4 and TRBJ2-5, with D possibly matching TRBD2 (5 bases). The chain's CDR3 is CASSPTSRETQYF. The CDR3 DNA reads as TGTGCCAGCAGCCCAACTAGTCGAGAGACCCAGTACTTC.